The next 29 T cell receptor beta chains were all read from a single sample in a study of cytomegalovirus exposure and HLA in healthy donors. Both 60 Vbeta primers and 13 Jbeta primers went into the PCR. Repertoires were generated with immunoSEQ multiplex PCR, while TCRdb's copy carries only in-frame clones and drops some. The table records under 150,000 clones, more than 75% of them present only once. The material sequenced was PBMCs. The receptors stem from a man younger than 30 in good health and CMV-seronegative.

The sample holds a few counts of this clone. This rearrangement joins TRBV27 to TRBJ2-7; no clear D gene. The V gene's germline CDR1 is MNHEY and CDR2 SMNVEV (reference sequence). Trimming cost V 8 bases and J 3 bases, with 14 bases left between them. CDR3 size: 13 residues. The CDR3: CASGPRQGYEQYF. In DNA, the CDR3 is TGTGCCAGCGGGCCCAGACAAGGCTACGAGCAGTACTTC.

CDR3 sequence reads: CASSPQGWGTGTYEQYF. The CDR3 nucleotides are TGTGCCAGCAGCCCACAAGGTTGGGGGACAGGAACCTACGAGCAGTACTTC. This chain links TRBV7-7 with TRBJ2-7; 8 bases align to TRBD1. The CDR3 has 17 residues. The ends lost 5 bases at V and 2 bases at J; junction bases unmatched: 14. CDR1 and CDR2 (germline): SSHAT, FNYEAQ (reference sequence).

V gene TRBV19 combines with J gene TRBJ1-3, with D tentatively TRBD1 (5 bases). Trimming stripped 3 bases from V and 0 bases from J, with 12 bases between. The CDR3 is 16 residues long. Germline CDR1 and CDR2: LNHDA and SQIVND (reference sequence). CDR3 protein: CASSIGTAVSGNTIYF. CDR3 sequence (DNA): TGTGCCAGTAGTATCGGGACTGCCGTCTCTGGAAACACCATATATTTT.

The rearrangement links TRBV4-2 to TRBJ1-2; TRBD1 aligns across 7 bases. The CDR3 is 16 amino acids. Losses at the gene ends were 2 bases for V and 7 bases for J; bases not matched to a gene: 13. CDR1 and CDR2 from the germline V gene are LGHNA and YNFKEQ. The CDR3 nucleotides read TGTGCCAGCAGCCAACCCGACAGGGCGGTCAAGGGTGGCTACACCTTC. It translates to CASSQPDRAVKGGYTF.

V usage is TRBV6-4 and J usage is TRBJ1-1; D uncertain. CDR1 and CDR2 from the germline V gene are MRHNA and SNTAGT. The V and J ends lost 0 bases and 0 bases respectively, with 17 bases between them. The CDR3 length is 18 residues. CDR3 residues: CASSDSHRLLHVNTEAFF. The CDR3 bases are TGTGCCAGCAGTGACTCACACCGTTTACTACACGTGAACACTGAAGCTTTCTTT.

The chain has TRBV19 and TRBJ2-1, with a possible D match to TRBD1 (5 bases). The V and J ends lost 3 bases and 7 bases respectively, with 13 bases between them. The CDR3 has 14 amino acids. Germline V gene data show CDR1 as LNHDA and CDR2 as SQIVND (reference sequence). The CDR3 loop is CASSIGAGRNEQFF. The CDR3 bases are TGTGCCAGTAGTATTGGCGCAGGGCGGAATGAGCAGTTCTTC.

J is TRBJ2-3 and V is TRBV4-1; 12 positions match TRBD2. V was pared by 4 bases and J by 6 bases, with 5 bases of the junction left unmatched. Germline CDR1 is MGHRA and CDR2 is YSYEKL. The CDR3 totals 15 residues. This CDR3 is CASSPSGRAEDTQYF. The CDR3 DNA follows: TGCGCCAGCAGCCCTAGCGGGAGGGCCGAGGATACGCAGTATTTT.

This rearrangement joins TRBV4-1 to TRBJ1-1, with D unclear. The CDR3 has 17 residues. CDR1 and CDR2 (germline): MGHRA, YSYEKL. Trimming cost V 0 bases and J 1 base, with 15 bases left between them. In nucleotides, the CDR3 is TGCGCCAGCAGCCAAGATGCCCAGAGTACAGCGAACACTGAAGCTTTCTTT. Its protein is CASSQDAQSTANTEAFF.

V usage is TRBV4-1 and J usage is TRBJ2-3; D perhaps matches TRBD2 (7 bases). This CDR3 is 17 amino acids long. Looked up from germline, CDR1 is MGHRA and CDR2 is YSYEKL. The V end lost 0 bases, the J end lost 5 bases, and 18 bases lay between the germline ends. CDR3 sequence (DNA): TGCGCCAGCAGCCAAGAAAGGGGGGGGCAGTGGGGAGATACGCAGTATTTT. This codes for CASSQERGGQWGDTQYF.

J is TRBJ1-1 and V is TRBV28; the match to TRBD1 covers 7 bases. Germline values: CDR1 MDHEN, CDR2 SYDVKM. This CDR3 comprises 14 residues. The V and J ends lost 6 bases and 4 bases, in that order; junction bases with no gene match: 8. The CDR3 reads CASRTGQRGTEAFF. CDR3 nucleotides: TGTGCCAGCAGAACGGGACAGAGGGGCACTGAAGCTTTCTTT.

The V gene is TRBV29-1, the J gene TRBJ2-7; D perhaps matches TRBD1 (6 bases). The germline V and J ends were trimmed by 7 bases and 2 bases, with 24 bases remaining between them. CDR1 is SQVTM, CDR2 ANQGSEA, per germline. The CDR3 has 16 residues. CDR3 sequence reads: CSALHEGVGQTYEQYF. The CDR3 DNA reads TGCAGCGCCCTGCATGAGGGGGTCGGACAGACCTACGAGCAGTACTTC.

This rearrangement joins TRBV4-1 to TRBJ2-4; TRBD1 aligns across 7 bases. In germline, CDR1 is MGHRA, CDR2 YSYEKL. The CDR3 has 16 residues. V was clipped by 3 bases and J by 1 base; unmatched bases: 6. The DNA for the CDR3 is TGCGCCAGCAGCCAGGACAGGTTTGCGGCCAAAAACATTCAGTACTTC. Amino acids: CASSQDRFAAKNIQYF.

V usage is TRBV6-5 and J usage is TRBJ2-7; TRBD1 agrees at 11 bases. V shed 2 bases and J 1 base; nucleotides not matched to a gene: 4. CDR1 is MNHEY, CDR2 SVGAGI, per germline. This CDR3 has 16 amino acids. CDR3 nucleotide sequence: TGTGCCAGCAGTTACGGGGGACAGGGGGTATCCTACGAGCAGTACTTC. Amino acid sequence: CASSYGGQGVSYEQYF.

This clone has a count of ten or more. The junction shows a germline mismatch at one end, possibly a read error. The J gene is TRBJ1-6, the V gene TRBV6-1; D gene uncertain. Germline values: CDR1 MNHNS, CDR2 SASEGT. This CDR3 is built from 13 residues. The CDR3 nucleotides read TGTGCCAGCAGTGAAACAGTACCGTTCCTGTATCTCTTT. Translation: CASSETVPFLYLF.

The chain has TRBV10-3 and TRBJ2-7, with a possible D match to TRBD1 (6 bases). V lost 5 bases to trimming and J lost 4 bases, with 9 bases between them. This CDR3 spans 12 amino acids. Germline CDR1 reads ENHRY; CDR2 reads SYGVKD. CDR3: CAISSQGYEQYF. The CDR3 DNA sequence: TGTGCCATCAGTTCACAGGGTTACGAGCAGTACTTC.

V and J are TRBV19 and TRBJ1-1; possibly TRBD1 for D (6 bases). V lost 4 bases and J lost 1, with 7 bases in between. The CDR3 runs to 13 residues. Germline CDR1 is LNHDA and CDR2 is SQIVND (reference sequence). This chain's CDR3 is CASSTDRNTEAFF. CDR3 DNA sequence: TGTGCCAGTAGTACGGACAGGAACACTGAAGCTTTCTTT. Full variable domain (outside the CDR3, taken from reference TRBV19 and TRBJ1-1): DGGITQSPKYLFRKEGQNVTLSCEQNLNHDAMYWYRQDPGQGLRLIYYSQIVNDFQKGDIAEGYSVSREKKESFPLTVTSAQKNPTAFYLCASSTDRNTEAFFGQGTRLTVV.

V is TRBV5-1 and J is TRBJ2-7; 7 nucleotides align to TRBD1. In germline, CDR1 is SGHRS, CDR2 YFSETQ. The trim removed 0 bases at V and 2 bases at J, leaving 2 bases unmatched. The CDR3 length is 14 residues. The CDR3 DNA follows: TGCGCCAGCAGCTTGGCAACAGGGGCCTACGAGCAGTACTTC. Amino acid sequence: CASSLATGAYEQYF. Drawing the rest from reference TRBV5-1 and TRBJ2-7, the complete variable domain is KAGVTQTPRYLIKTRGQQVTLSCSPISGHRSVSWYQQTPGQGLQFLFEYFSETQRNKGNFPGRFSGRQFSNSRSEMNVSTLELGDSALYLCASSLATGAYEQYFGPGTRLTVT.

This rearrangement joins TRBV6-6 to TRBJ1-4, with 9 bases matching TRBD1. This CDR3 spans 14 amino acids. Germline CDR1 and CDR2: MNHNY and SVGAGI (reference sequence). The ends lost 6 bases at V and 7 bases at J; junction bases unmatched: 6. The CDR3 DNA reads TGTGCCAGCAGGGACAGGGGTAACGGTGAAAAACTGTTTTTT. Its translation: CASRDRGNGEKLFF.

The V call is TRBV7-9, the J call TRBJ2-1; 13 bases are a match to TRBD2. This CDR3 has 17 residues. The germline CDR1 and CDR2 sequences are SEHNR and FQNEAQ (reference sequence). V lost 7 bases and J lost 0; bases outside the gene matches: 6. DNA for the CDR3: TGTGCCAGCACCGGAGGACTAGCGGGGGCCTCCTACAATGAGCAGTTCTTC. This sequence encodes CASTGGLAGASYNEQFF.

The chain has TRBV7-9 and TRBJ2-7; 9 nucleotides match TRBD1. Losses at the gene ends were 2 bases for V and 2 bases for J; bases not matched to a gene: 4. The CDR3 totals 15 residues. Germline V gene data show CDR1 as SEHNR and CDR2 as FQNEAQ (reference sequence). The CDR3 is CASSLPGTGTYEQYF. The CDR3 coding sequence is TGTGCCAGCAGCTTACCCGGGACAGGGACCTACGAGCAGTACTTC.

The chain carries TRBV4-1 and TRBJ2-1; D perhaps matches TRBD2 (5 bases). CDR1 and CDR2 (germline): MGHRA, YSYEKL. The V and J ends lost 4 bases and 9 bases respectively, with 10 bases between them. CDR3 size: 12 residues. The CDR3 DNA is TGCGCCAGCAGCCTTGAGCGGAGTGAGCAGTTCTTC. The encoded protein is CASSLERSEQFF.

The V gene is TRBV6-5, the J gene TRBJ1-1; 9 bases line up with TRBD1. CDR1 and CDR2 (germline): MNHEY, SVGAGI. This CDR3 is 14 amino acids long. J gave up 6 bases and V 6 bases, and 8 bases lay outside the gene matches. As DNA, the CDR3 is TGTGCCAGCAGGTTACAGGGGGCTTTGGCTGAAGCTTTCTTT. It yields the protein CASRLQGALAEAFF.

J is TRBJ2-5 and V is TRBV9, with TRBD2 identical over 10 bases. The J call may not be correct, given that the DNA end is closer to TRBJ2-7. Germline V gene data show CDR1 as SGDLS and CDR2 as YYNGEE. This CDR3 has 16 residues. As DNA, the CDR3 is TGTGCCAGCAGCGTAGGTCTTCTAGCGGGAGTATCCGAGCAGTACTTC. It encodes CASSVGLLAGVSEQYF.

The chain employs TRBV21-1 and TRBJ2-1; no DNA check was done on the table's D call, TRBD1. TRBV21-1 represents a pseudogene. The CDR3 totals 15 residues. The CDR3 sequence is CASSTHRGRGNEQFF. The CDR3, as DNA: TGTGCCAGCAGCACCCACAGGGGGCGAGGAAATGAGCAGTTCTTC.

The V call is TRBV5-8, the J call TRBJ1-2; 8 nucleotides align to TRBD1. Germline-derived CDR1 and CDR2 are SGHTS and YDEGEE. J gave up 4 bases and V 7 bases, and 15 bases lay outside the gene matches. CDR3 length: 16 amino acids. The CDR3 DNA reads TGTGCCAGCTTTCTCGCCCTTCAGGGGGCAATCTATGGCTACACCTTC. Its protein product is CASFLALQGAIYGYTF. Supplemented by reference TRBV5-8 and TRBJ1-2, the full variable domain reads EAGVTQSPTHLIKTRGQQATLRCSPISGHTSVYWYQQALGLGLQFLLWYDEGEERNRGNFPPRFSGRQFPNYSSELNVNALELEDSALYLCASFLALQGAIYGYTFGSGTRLTVV.

This chain joins TRBV27 and TRBJ2-7; 9 bases line up with TRBD1. V lost 2 bases and J lost 3; bases outside the gene matches: 8. In germline, CDR1 is MNHEY, CDR2 SMNVEV (reference sequence). The CDR3 consists of 16 residues. The CDR3 DNA is TGTGCCAGCAGTTTAGTACCGGGACAGGGTTTCTACGAGCAGTACTTC. It yields the protein CASSLVPGQGFYEQYF.

The V call is TRBV27, the J call TRBJ2-3, with 9 positions matching TRBD1. After removal of 7 bases from V and 1 base from J, the junction contained 6 bases not matched to a gene. Germline V lookup: CDR1 MNHEY, CDR2 SMNVEV (reference sequence). The CDR3 has 15 residues. CDR3 loop: CASTTRDRGTDTQYF. The CDR3 nucleotides are TGTGCCAGCACCACCCGGGACAGGGGCACAGATACGCAGTATTTT.

The chain's CDR3 is CAWDRGTYEQYF. The CDR3 DNA sequence: TGTGCCTGGGACAGGGGAACCTACGAGCAGTACTTC. This chain connects TRBV30 to TRBJ2-7; TRBD1 agrees at 8 bases. Trimming cost V 5 bases and J 2 bases; bases outside gene matches: 2. In germline, CDR1 is GTSNPN, CDR2 SVGIG (reference sequence). CDR3 length: 12 amino acids.

The CDR3 DNA reads as TGTGCCAGCAGCTTAATGGCTAGCGGGGCGGGGACCCAGTACTTC. As protein: CASSLMASGAGTQYF. The chain employs TRBV7-3 and TRBJ2-5; 9 nucleotides line up with TRBD2. J lost 7 bases, V lost 1 base, and 7 bases had no gene match. The germline V gene has CDR1 SGHTA and CDR2 FQGTGA. This CDR3 has 15 residues.